This T cell receptor beta chain is from a study of type 1 regulatory T cells. Study context: This in vitro CD4 product, T-allo10, is enriched for Tr1 cells and alloantigen-specific.

This clonotype has a count of ten or more. Its antigen is unidentified. MiXCR, run by TCRdb on the reads, gives a single entry per CDR3 protein. The data show over 14,000 distinct CDR3 sequences, around 13% seen once. The V end was cut by 5 bases, the J end by 0 bases, with 13 bases between. The CDR3 loop spans 16 amino acids. Germline CDR1 and CDR2: LGHDT and YNNKEL (reference sequence). J is TRBJ2-2 and V is TRBV3-1; possible D gene TRBD1, 6 bases. Input material: cultured T cells, either the whole culture or a sorted T cell fraction (not recorded which). This clonotype originated in a human donor in good health. The CDR3 loop is CASSAIGGSNTGELFF. CDR3 DNA: TGTGCCAGCAGCGCCATAGGGGGTTCGAACACCGGGGAGCTGTTTTTT.